Listed here are 18 T cell receptor beta chains from one sample, sequenced in a study of blood T cell repertoires in COVID-19. Data came from immunoSEQ multiplex PCR; TCRdb stores just in-frame clones and leaves some out. The sample records about 68,000 clones, 70% to 90% being singletons. The sample consisted of peripheral blood. The receptor set was obtained from an elderly man with COVID-19, enrolled during active disease.

In this sample, this clone turned up many times. This rearrangement joins TRBV4-1 to TRBJ2-7; tentative D call: TRBD1 (6 bases). CDR1 is MGHRA and CDR2 is YSYEKL in the germline V gene. This CDR3 has 15 residues. The germline V and J ends were trimmed by 1 base and 0 bases, with 10 bases remaining between them. This CDR3 reads CASSQVRDTSYEQYF. The CDR3 region has the DNA TGCGCCAGCAGCCAAGTGAGGGACACCTCCTACGAGCAGTACTTC.

This chain joins TRBV18 and TRBJ2-7; maybe TRBD2 (6 bases). V was clipped by 2 bases and J by 3 bases, with 8 bases between them. Germline CDR1 is KGHSH and CDR2 is LQKENI. The CDR3 covers 13 residues. The CDR3 is CASSPFGGYEQYF. The CDR3, as DNA: TGTGCCAGCTCACCATTCGGGGGCTACGAGCAGTACTTC.

This clone was counted between two and nine times. The chain recombines TRBV19 with TRBJ2-3, with D possibly TRBD1 on 5 matching bases. CDR3 length: 14 residues. Germline CDR1 is LNHDA and CDR2 is SQIVND (reference sequence). Between the trimmed V and J ends, which lost 7 bases and 0 bases, there was a span of 11 bases. In DNA, the CDR3 is TGTGCCAGTACATGGGGCGCTAGCACAGATACGCAGTATTTT. It yields the protein CASTWGASTDTQYF.

The chain is built from TRBV11-2 and TRBJ2-5; 10 bases align to TRBD1. Germline V lookup: CDR1 SGHAT, CDR2 FQNNGV. This CDR3 is 13 amino acids long. With 5 bases clipped from V and 4 bases from J, the junction kept 1 base outside the gene matches. The CDR3 coding sequence is TGTGCCAGCAGCGACAGGGGGCGAGAGACCCAGTACTTC. Translated: CASSDRGRETQYF.

V usage is TRBV6-5 and J usage is TRBJ1-3; TRBD1 is a possible D gene (6 bases). This CDR3 has 13 amino acids. V shed 8 bases and J shed 11 bases, with 19 bases lying between them. CDR1 is MNHEY and CDR2 is SVGAGI in the germline V gene. DNA for the CDR3: TGTGCCAGCGGATTGCCCCGAGGGGGACCCATATATTTT. It encodes CASGLPRGGPIYF.

This clone was picked up one time. The rearrangement joins TRBV19 to TRBJ2-7, with 9 bases fitting TRBD2. V gave up 5 bases and J gave up 3 bases; unmatched junction bases: 8. The CDR3 has 15 amino acids. CDR1 and CDR2 (germline): LNHDA, SQIVND (reference sequence). As DNA, the CDR3 is TGTGCCAGTAGTCCTATGGGACTAGCATACTACGAGCAGTACTTC. Its protein is CASSPMGLAYYEQYF.

This chain joins TRBV28 and TRBJ2-3; D uncertain. With 6 bases removed from V and 2 bases from J, the gap between germline ends came to 6 bases. CDR1 is MDHEN and CDR2 is SYDVKM in the germline V gene. The CDR3 runs 12 residues. CDR3 in DNA: TGTGCCAGCAGGAGCGACACAGATACGCAGTATTTT. Translating it yields CASRSDTDTQYF.

The chain is built from TRBV3-1 (or the pseudogene TRBV3-2) and TRBJ1-1; the match to TRBD1 covers 8 bases. The CDR3 is made up of 14 amino acids. Germline V lookup: CDR1 LGHDT, CDR2 YNNKEL (reference sequence). V shed 3 bases, J shed 7 bases, and the junction held 7 bases outside the gene matches. The CDR3 nucleotides are TGTGCCAGCAGCCATTTGGACAGGGAAGGTGAAGCTTTCTTT. Amino acids: CASSHLDREGEAFF.

The chain couples TRBV11-2 to TRBJ2-6; perhaps TRBD2 as D (6 bases). Germline assignment: CDR1 SGHAT and CDR2 FQNNGV. Trimming removed 4 bases from V and 0 bases from J, with 19 bases in between. The CDR3 contains 19 residues. The CDR3 protein is CASSSGRMGSYSGANVLTF. CDR3 bases: TGTGCCAGCAGCTCCGGGAGAATGGGGTCCTACTCTGGGGCCAACGTCCTGACTTTC.

The CDR3, as DNA: TGTGCCAGCAGCCCACTAGCGGGGCTCACAGATACGCAGTATTTT. Its translation: CASSPLAGLTDTQYF. This rearrangement joins TRBV7-6 to TRBJ2-3, with 10 bases fitting TRBD2. Per the germline V gene, CDR1 is SGHVS and CDR2 is FNYEAQ. The V segment lost 5 bases and the J segment 2 bases; nucleotides outside the gene matches: 4. This CDR3 spans 15 amino acids.

The chain links TRBV18 to TRBJ2-3; no clear D. V lost 2 bases and J 0 bases, leaving 6 bases between the germline ends. The germline V gene has CDR1 KGHSH and CDR2 LQKENI. This CDR3 is built from 14 residues. CDR3 protein: CASSPLRSTDTQYF. CDR3 bases: TGTGCCAGCTCACCATTGAGGAGCACAGATACGCAGTATTTT.

This sequence joins TRBV12-5 and TRBJ2-5; 8 nucleotides line up with TRBD1. After removal of 1 base from V and 2 bases from J, the junction contained 3 bases not matched to a gene. The V gene's germline CDR1 is LGHNT and CDR2 FRNRAP. This CDR3 region has 15 residues. This chain's CDR3 is CASGLGTGNQETQYF. In nucleotides, the CDR3 is TGTGCTAGTGGTTTGGGGACAGGGAATCAAGAGACCCAGTACTTC. The entire variable domain, with the rest obtained from reference TRBV12-5 and TRBJ2-5, is as follows: DARVTQTPRHKVTEMGQEVTMRCQPILGHNTVFWYRQTMMQGLELLAYFRNRAPLDDSGMPKDRFSAEMPDATLATLKIQPSEPRDSAVYFCASGLGTGNQETQYFGPGTRLLVL.

The chain links TRBV19 to TRBJ1-5; D is ambiguous. The CDR3 extends over 12 amino acids. Per germline, CDR1 LNHDA and CDR2 SQIVND (reference sequence). V was clipped by 5 bases and J by 11 bases, with 13 bases between them. The CDR3 sequence: CASSVRGRAQHF. CDR3 nucleotide sequence: TGTGCCAGTAGTGTGCGGGGTCGAGCCCAGCATTTT.

The chain couples TRBV7-9 to TRBJ1-2; no clear D gene. Germline-derived CDR1 and CDR2 are SEHNR and FQNEAQ (reference sequence). The CDR3 runs 15 residues. Deletions cut 1 base from V and 8 bases from J, with 17 bases between. In DNA form, the CDR3 reads TGTGCCAGCAGCTTAGTTGTTTCCCGGGCGGGCGGCTACACCTTC. It is translated as CASSLVVSRAGGYTF.

The rearrangement uses TRBV2 and TRBJ2-5, with D maybe TRBD2 (6 bases). Germline assignment: CDR1 SNHLY and CDR2 FYNNEI. V dropped 8 bases and J dropped 5 bases, with 18 bases sitting between them. This CDR3 region has 14 residues. CDR3 nucleotides: TGTGCCAGCGGCAGCGGACGGGGGTGGGAGACCCAGTACTTC. Protein sequence: CASGSGRGWETQYF.

The table lists this clone with a count of one. In the same sample, other DNA sequences code for this CDR3. The chain links TRBV14 to TRBJ1-4; D perhaps matches TRBD1 (5 bases). This CDR3 region has 16 residues. Germline V gives CDR1 SGHDN, CDR2 FVKESK. The V gene lost 4 bases and the J gene lost 2 bases, with 14 bases spanning the gap. The CDR3 DNA is TGTGCCAGCAGCCCCCGGCAGGGTGGGACTAATGAAAAACTGTTTTTT. This gives the protein CASSPRQGGTNEKLFF.

The rearrangement joins TRBV7-9 to TRBJ1-3, with D hard to call. CDR1 is SEHNR and CDR2 is FQNEAQ in the germline V gene (reference sequence). The ends were cut back, 6 bases at V and 1 base at J, with 7 bases in the middle. The CDR3 loop spans 13 amino acids. The CDR3 is CASSLGSGNTIYF. CDR3 sequence (DNA): TGTGCCAGCAGTCTAGGTTCTGGAAACACCATATATTTT.

The genes are TRBV19 and TRBJ1-1; weak D call: TRBD1 (6 bases). The CDR3 is made up of 15 amino acids. V lost 8 bases, J lost 4 bases, and 20 bases lay in between. Germline V gene lookup returns CDR1 LNHDA and CDR2 SQIVND (reference sequence). This chain's CDR3 is CASSLEGTGSTEAFF. The CDR3 nucleotides read TGTGCCAGTTCCCTAGAGGGTACAGGGAGCACTGAAGCTTTCTTT.